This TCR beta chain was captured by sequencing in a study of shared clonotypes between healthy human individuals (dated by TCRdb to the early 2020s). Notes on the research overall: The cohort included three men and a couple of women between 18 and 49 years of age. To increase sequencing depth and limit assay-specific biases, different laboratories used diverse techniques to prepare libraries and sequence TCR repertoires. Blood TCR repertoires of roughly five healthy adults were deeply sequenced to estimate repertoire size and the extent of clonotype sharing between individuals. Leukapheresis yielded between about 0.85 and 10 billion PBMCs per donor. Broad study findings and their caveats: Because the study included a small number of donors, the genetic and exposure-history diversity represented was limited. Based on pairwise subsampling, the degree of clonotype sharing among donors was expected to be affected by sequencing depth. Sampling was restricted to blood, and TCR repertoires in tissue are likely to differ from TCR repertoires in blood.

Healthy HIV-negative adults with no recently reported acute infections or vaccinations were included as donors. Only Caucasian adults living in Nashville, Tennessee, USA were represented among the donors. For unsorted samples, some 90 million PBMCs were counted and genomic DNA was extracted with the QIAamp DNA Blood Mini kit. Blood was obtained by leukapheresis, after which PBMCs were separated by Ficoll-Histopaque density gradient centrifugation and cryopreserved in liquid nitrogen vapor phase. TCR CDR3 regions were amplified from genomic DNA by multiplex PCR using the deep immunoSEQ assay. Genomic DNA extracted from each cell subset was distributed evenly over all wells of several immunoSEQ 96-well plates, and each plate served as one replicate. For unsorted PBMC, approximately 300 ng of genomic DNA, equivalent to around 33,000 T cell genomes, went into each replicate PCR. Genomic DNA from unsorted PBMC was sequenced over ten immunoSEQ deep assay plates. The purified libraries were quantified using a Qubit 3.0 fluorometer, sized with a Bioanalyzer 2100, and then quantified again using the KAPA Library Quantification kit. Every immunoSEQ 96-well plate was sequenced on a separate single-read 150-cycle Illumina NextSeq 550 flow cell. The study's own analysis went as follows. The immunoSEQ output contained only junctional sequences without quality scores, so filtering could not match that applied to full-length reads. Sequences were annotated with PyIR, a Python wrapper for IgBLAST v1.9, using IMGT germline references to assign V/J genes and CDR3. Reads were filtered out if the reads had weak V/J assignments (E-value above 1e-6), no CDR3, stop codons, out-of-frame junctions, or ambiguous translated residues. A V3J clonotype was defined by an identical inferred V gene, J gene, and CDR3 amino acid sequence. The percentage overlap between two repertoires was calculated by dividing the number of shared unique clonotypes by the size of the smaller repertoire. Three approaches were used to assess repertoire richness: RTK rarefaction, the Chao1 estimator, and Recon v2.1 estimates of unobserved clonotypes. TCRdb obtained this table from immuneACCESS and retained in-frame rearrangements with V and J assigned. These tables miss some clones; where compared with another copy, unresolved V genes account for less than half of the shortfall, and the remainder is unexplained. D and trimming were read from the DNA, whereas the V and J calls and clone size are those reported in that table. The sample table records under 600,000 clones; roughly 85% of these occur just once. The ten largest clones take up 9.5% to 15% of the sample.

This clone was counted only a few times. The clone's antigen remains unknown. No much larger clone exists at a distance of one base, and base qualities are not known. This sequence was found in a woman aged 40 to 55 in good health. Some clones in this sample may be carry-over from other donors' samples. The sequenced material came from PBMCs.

The DNA is as follows: TGTGCCAGCAGCCGCAAAAGGACAGGGGGCGCGTATGGCTACACCTTC. This codes for CASSRKRTGGAYGYTF. The chain employs TRBV9 and TRBJ1-2; the central 11 bases match TRBD1. V lost 4 bases and J lost 5 bases, and the count of bases not matched to a germline gene is 10. CDR1 and CDR2, per the germline V gene, are SGDLS and YYNGEE. The cysteine opens and the phenylalanine closes a CDR3 of 16 amino acids. The sequence is cut down to CDR3 DNA, 48 bases in frame from base 1.